Below, 9 T cell receptor beta chains from the same sample are listed, as sequenced in a study of blood T cell repertoires in COVID-19. Profiled with immunoSEQ multiplex PCR; TCRdb holds only in-frame clones, not every one. This sample has 140,000 to 150,000 clones, with around 90% found just once. The sequenced material came from peripheral blood. Receptors originate from a man aged 55 to 70 with active or convalescent COVID-19.

The J gene is TRBJ1-4, the V gene TRBV29-1; 7 bases agree with TRBD1. CDR3 length equals 15 residues. The ends lost 6 bases at V and 11 bases at J; junction bases unmatched: 18. Germline lookup yields CDR1 SQVTM and CDR2 ANQGSEA. CDR3 region: CSVQISRDSGSKLFF. CDR3 DNA: TGCAGCGTCCAAATCTCCCGGGACAGCGGATCGAAACTGTTTTTT.

J is TRBJ1-6 and V is TRBV12-3 or TRBV12-4; tentative D call: TRBD1 (6 bases). The CDR3 extends over 13 amino acids. V lost 3 bases and J lost 8, with 8 bases in between. DNA for the CDR3: TGTGCCAGCAGTTTTAACAGGGATTCACCCCTCCACTTT. Translation gives CASSFNRDSPLHF.

The V call is TRBV2, the J call TRBJ2-7; TRBD1 matches 10 bases. The V gene end was trimmed by 4 bases and the J gene end by 7 bases; junction bases not matched to a gene: 4. This CDR3 is built from 13 residues. The germline gives CDR1 SNHLY, CDR2 FYNNEI. The CDR3: CASSGQGAGEQYF. The CDR3 nucleotides read TGTGCCAGCAGTGGACAGGGGGCTGGGGAGCAGTACTTC.

The rearrangement links TRBV18 to TRBJ2-7; D perhaps matches TRBD1 (5 bases). The V and J ends lost 0 bases and 4 bases respectively, with 7 bases between them. This CDR3 contains 13 residues. Germline CDR1 reads KGHSH; CDR2 reads LQKENI. The CDR3 nucleotides read TGTGCCAGCTCACCACCAGACAGTTACGAGCAGTACTTC. Translated, it gives CASSPPDSYEQYF.

The chain carries TRBV19 and TRBJ2-1, with TRBD2 matching 11 bases. CDR1 LNHDA and CDR2 SQIVND come from the germline V gene (reference sequence). The CDR3 is made up of 15 amino acids. V lost 3 bases to trimming and J lost 9 bases; unmatched junction nucleotides: 7. CDR3 sequence (DNA): TGTGCCAGTAGTATCCCTAGCGGGAGGAATAGTGAGCAGTTCTTC. Translated, it gives CASSIPSGRNSEQFF.

This rearrangement joins TRBV4-1 to TRBJ2-6; 7 nucleotides agree with TRBD1. This CDR3 is 18 amino acids long. The junction had 13 bases not matched to a gene; V was cut back by 4 bases and J by 4 bases. In germline, CDR1 is MGHRA, CDR2 YSYEKL. Here the CDR3 reads CASSPAGTAGRGANVLTF. CDR3 bases: TGCGCCAGCAGCCCGGCCGGGACAGCTGGTCGAGGGGCCAACGTCCTGACTTTC.

This clone was seen a handful of times. The V and J genes are TRBV11-2 and TRBJ2-1; D perhaps matches TRBD1 (5 bases). The CDR3 is 14 residues long. The V end lost 5 bases, the J end lost 5 bases, and 13 bases lay between the germline ends. Germline V gene sequence: CDR1 SGHAT, CDR2 FQNNGV. Here the CDR3 reads CASSHRGNHNEQFF. The CDR3 region has the DNA TGTGCCAGCAGCCATAGGGGTAACCACAATGAGCAGTTCTTC.

The sample holds one count of this clone. V usage is TRBV11-3 and J usage is TRBJ2-2, with D perhaps matching TRBD1 (6 bases). The CDR3 runs to 14 residues. Between the trimmed V and J ends, which lost 7 bases and 3 bases, there was a span of 12 bases. Germline lookup yields CDR1 SGHNT and CDR2 YENEEA. The CDR3, as DNA: TGTGCCAGCAAAAGACAGGAGCACACCGGGGAGCTGTTTTTT. It yields the protein CASKRQEHTGELFF.

The chain employs TRBV19 and TRBJ1-5; 9 nucleotides line up with TRBD1. CDR1 and CDR2 from the germline V gene are LNHDA and SQIVND (reference sequence). The CDR3 length is 14 residues. With 6 bases clipped from V and 6 bases from J, the junction kept 6 bases outside the gene matches. This CDR3 reads CASREGQGSQPQHF. Written as DNA, the CDR3 is TGTGCCAGTAGGGAGGGACAGGGCAGTCAGCCCCAGCATTTT.